This T cell receptor (beta chain) was identified during a study of OX40 agonist ivuxolimab in advanced cancers. Germline values: CDR1 MRHNA, CDR2 SNTAGT. The length of the CDR3 is 15 residues. V shed 6 bases and J shed 0 bases, with 12 bases lying between them. Here immunoSEQ multiplex PCR was the method, and the copy in TCRdb shows in-frame clones only, minus some. Of approximately 74,000 clones listed, just over 90% are singletons. This sample comprised CD4+ or CD8+ T cells sorted from blood, obtained in a trial of the OX40 agonist ivuxolimab. The TCR sequence derives from an adult with an advanced solid tumor such as melanoma, head and neck, liver or kidney cancer. The chain carries TRBV6-4 and TRBJ1-5; D is possibly TRBD1 (5 bases). The CDR3 here is CASRHRFDSNQPQHF. CDR3 coding DNA: TGTGCCAGCAGACACAGGTTTGATAGCAATCAGCCCCAGCATTTT.